The 29 T cell receptor beta chains given below trace back to one sample, sequenced in a study of identifying expanded T cells in peripheral blood. The table came from immunoSEQ multiplex PCR; TCRdb's copy has only in-frame clones and leaves some out. The profile shows 120,000 or so clones, more than 80% of them singletons. Material for sequencing was blood. The source of these receptors is a person aged 18 to 70 in good health.

A remark on this clone: The same CDR3 arises from other DNA sequences in this sample as well. The V and J genes are TRBV19 and TRBJ2-7, with D possibly being TRBD1 (5 bases). V dropped 9 bases and J dropped 4 bases, with 13 bases sitting between them. The CDR3 totals 12 residues. The germline V gene has CDR1 LNHDA and CDR2 SQIVND (reference sequence). CDR3 protein: CASLGDRYEQYF. In DNA form, the CDR3 reads TGTGCCAGCCTAGGGGATCGGTACGAGCAGTACTTC.

The rearrangement uses TRBV7-3 and TRBJ2-1; D is possibly TRBD2 (6 bases). The CDR3 covers 16 residues. V was shortened by 0 bases and J by 3 bases, with 12 bases between the two germline ends. Germline CDR1 reads SGHTA; CDR2 reads FQGTGA. The CDR3 is CASSLTRVADYNEQFF. The CDR3 DNA reads as TGTGCCAGCAGCTTAACGCGGGTAGCGGACTACAATGAGCAGTTCTTC.

The chain has TRBV5-6 and TRBJ2-3; the D gene is possibly TRBD1 (5 bases). The germline gives CDR1 SGHDT, CDR2 YYEEEE. V gave up 0 bases and J gave up 2 bases, with 10 bases separating them. This CDR3 is built from 15 residues. The CDR3 bases are TGTGCCAGCAGCTTGGCGACACAGGCCACAGATACGCAGTATTTT. Residues: CASSLATQATDTQYF.

The chain carries TRBV5-4 and TRBJ2-1; 10 bases agree with TRBD2. V trimming: 5 bases; J trimming: 6 bases; junction bases outside the gene matches: 8. CDR3 length: 15 residues. Germline loops: CDR1 SGHNT, CDR2 YYREEE (reference sequence). The CDR3 reads CASSHGLAGVNEQFF. The CDR3 nucleotides are TGTGCCAGCAGTCATGGGCTAGCGGGGGTCAATGAGCAGTTCTTC.

The count of this clone is one. The gene calls are TRBV10-2 and TRBJ1-5; D not resolved. Per germline, CDR1 WSHSY and CDR2 SAAADI. Trimming left V 8 bases short and J 2 bases short, with 10 bases between. The CDR3 contains 13 residues. In DNA form, the CDR3 reads TGCGCCAGCCGGAATAGGGGCAATCAGCCCCAGCATTTT. Its protein is CASRNRGNQPQHF.

The V call is TRBV30, the J call TRBJ1-6; a possible D gene is TRBD1 (5 bases). CDR1 and CDR2 from the germline V gene are GTSNPN and SVGIG (reference sequence). The CDR3 extends over 13 amino acids. Between the trimmed V and J ends, which lost 3 bases and 7 bases, there was a span of 10 bases. Here the CDR3 DNA reads TGTGCCTGGAGCCCTAGGGGCAATTCACCCCTCCACTTT. As protein: CAWSPRGNSPLHF. Filled out from reference TRBV30 and TRBJ1-6, the complete variable domain reads SQTIHQWPATLVQPVGSPLSLECTVEGTSNPNLYWYRQAAGRGLQLLFYSVGIGQISSEVPQNLSASRPQDRQFILSSKKLLLSDSGFYLCAWSPRGNSPLHFGNGTRLTVT.

A few counts support this clone. The chain couples TRBV2 to TRBJ1-2; no definite D call. The germline V gene has CDR1 SNHLY and CDR2 FYNNEI. V was cut by 8 bases and J by 4 bases, with 8 bases left in between. The CDR3 is 11 amino acids. This CDR3 is CASLDPYGYTF. The CDR3 DNA follows: TGTGCCAGCCTCGACCCCTATGGCTACACCTTC.

This chain links TRBV9 with TRBJ1-1; D is unclear. Germline V gene sequence: CDR1 SGDLS, CDR2 YYNGEE. This CDR3 region has 15 residues. Between the trimmed V and J ends, which lost 4 bases and 1 base, there was a span of 14 bases. Here the CDR3 DNA reads TGTGCCAGCAGCTCCCTCCAAGGGAGGAACACTGAAGCTTTCTTT. This encodes CASSSLQGRNTEAFF.

CDR3 in amino acids: CASSPSPDTGELFF. CDR3 nucleotides: TGTGCCAGCTCACCGAGTCCCGACACCGGGGAGCTGTTTTTT. V usage is TRBV18 and J usage is TRBJ2-2; D gene uncertain. Germline V lookup: CDR1 KGHSH, CDR2 LQKENI. V shed 3 bases and J shed 3 bases, with 8 bases lying between them. The CDR3 runs 14 residues.

Points on this clone: The sample contains more than one DNA sequence encoding this CDR3. Here the CDR3 DNA reads TGTGCCAGCAGTCTCCTAGGAGTCAGTGAAGCTTTCTTT. Translating gives CASSLLGVSEAFF. The chain employs TRBV25-1 and TRBJ1-1; D is uncertain. Germline-derived CDR1 and CDR2 are MGHDK and SYGVNS. This CDR3 contains 13 residues. Trimming cost V 5 bases and J 7 bases, with 14 bases left between them.

The chain links TRBV7-3 to TRBJ1-5; unclear D gene. V was shortened by 2 bases and J by 1 base, with 9 bases between the two germline ends. There are 15 residues in the CDR3. The germline gives CDR1 SGHTA, CDR2 FQGTGA. DNA of the CDR3: TGTGCCAGCAGCTTAGTATCGCAGAGCAATCAGCCCCAGCATTTT. It specifies CASSLVSQSNQPQHF.

The genes are TRBV27 and TRBJ1-1; 9 nucleotides match TRBD1. V lost 5 bases to trimming and J lost 5 bases; unmatched junction nucleotides: 9. The CDR3 sequence is 15 residues long. Germline V gives CDR1 MNHEY, CDR2 SMNVEV (reference sequence). The CDR3: CASSPRTGAKTEAFF. CDR3 in DNA: TGTGCCAGCAGTCCTAGGACAGGGGCTAAGACTGAAGCTTTCTTT.

CDR3 DNA: TGTGCCAGCAGCTCCCAGGGGCTTCCAAAAGAGACCCAGTACTTC. This encodes CASSSQGLPKETQYF. The chain couples TRBV7-2 to TRBJ2-5; weak D call: TRBD1 (6 bases). Trimming removed 4 bases at V and 3 bases at J, with 15 bases between. CDR1 and CDR2 (germline): SGHTA, FQGNSA. CDR3 length: 15 residues.

The chain combines TRBV6-5 with TRBJ1-5; tentative D call: TRBD1 (6 bases). This CDR3 region has 13 residues. V lost 6 bases, J lost 5 bases, and 11 bases lay in between. Germline lookup yields CDR1 MNHEY and CDR2 SVGAGI. The CDR3 protein is CASSQGRHQPQHF. CDR3 nucleotide sequence: TGTGCCAGCAGCCAGGGGAGACATCAGCCCCAGCATTTT.

The chain recombines TRBV10-3 with TRBJ1-5; D might be TRBD1 (5 bases). The CDR3 contains 14 residues. Germline values: CDR1 ENHRY, CDR2 SYGVKD. V shed 2 bases and J shed 6 bases, with 11 bases lying between them. CDR3 sequence reads: CAISEHPGGQPQHF. The CDR3 nucleotides read TGTGCCATCAGTGAGCACCCGGGGGGTCAGCCCCAGCATTTT.

The chain combines TRBV4-3 with TRBJ1-2, with D maybe TRBD1 (6 bases). The germline gives CDR1 LGHNA, CDR2 YSLEER. The CDR3 contains 15 residues. V was cut by 0 bases and J by 7 bases, with 15 bases left in between. In DNA, the CDR3 is TGCGCCAGCAGCCAAGACCGGGGAGGGGGGTTTGGCTACACCTTC. Translating gives CASSQDRGGGFGYTF.

The chain recombines TRBV7-2 with TRBJ1-2; 8 bases match TRBD1. This CDR3 has 14 amino acids. The trim removed 1 base at V and 8 bases at J, leaving 6 bases unmatched. CDR1 and CDR2 from the germline V gene are SGHTA and FQGNSA. CDR3 bases: TGTGCCAGCAGCTTAGGTCAGGGGGCGCGAGGCTACACCTTC. This sequence encodes CASSLGQGARGYTF.

This chain uses TRBV10-3 with TRBJ1-3; no reliable D call. The CDR3 length is 16 residues. In germline, CDR1 is ENHRY, CDR2 SYGVKD. The V gene lost 1 base and the J gene lost 0 bases, with 10 bases spanning the gap. CDR3 sequence (DNA): TGTGCCATCAGTGAGTACGTGACGGGCTCTGGAAACACCATATATTTT. This translates into CAISEYVTGSGNTIYF.

The chain uses TRBV7-2 and TRBJ1-2; perhaps TRBD1 as D (5 bases). Deletions cut 3 bases from V and 4 bases from J, with 9 bases between. The CDR3 has 13 amino acids. Germline lookup yields CDR1 SGHTA and CDR2 FQGNSA. In nucleotides, the CDR3 is TGTGCCAGCAGCTTTCAGGGTAGCTATGGCTACACCTTC. This gives the protein CASSFQGSYGYTF.

The J gene is TRBJ2-3, the V gene TRBV7-3; no clear D gene. Trimming took 5 bases from V and 2 from J, leaving 29 bases between them. This CDR3 is built from 20 residues. The germline V gene encodes CDR1 SGHTA and CDR2 FQGTGA. The CDR3 loop is CASSTSRGYRHLFYTDTQYF. For the CDR3, the DNA is TGTGCCAGCAGCACATCGAGAGGATATAGGCACCTATTTTACACAGATACGCAGTATTTT.

The rearrangement uses TRBV4-3 and TRBJ1-1; D unresolved. The CDR3 length is 12 residues. CDR1 and CDR2 (germline): LGHNA, YSLEER. V was trimmed by 0 bases and J by 11 bases, leaving 10 bases between them. Written as DNA, the CDR3 is TGCGCCAGCAGCCAAGAGGGTACTCTGGCTTTCTTT. This gives the protein CASSQEGTLAFF.

This rearrangement joins TRBV5-1 to TRBJ1-1; the D is unclear. V lost 0 bases to trimming and J lost 0 bases, with 9 bases between them. Germline CDR1 is SGHRS and CDR2 is YFSETQ. The CDR3 runs to 15 residues. CDR3 region: CASSLAVGMNTEAFF. Here the CDR3 DNA reads TGCGCCAGCAGCTTGGCGGTAGGCATGAACACTGAAGCTTTCTTT.

V usage is TRBV4-3 and J usage is TRBJ2-7; D perhaps matches TRBD1 (6 bases). Germline CDR1 is LGHNA and CDR2 is YSLEER. The CDR3 covers 14 residues. Trimming left V 1 base short and J 7 bases short, with 14 bases between. CDR3 DNA: TGCGCCAGCAGCCAAGTACACAGGGCTGGAGAGCAGTACTTC. Translated, it gives CASSQVHRAGEQYF.

The chain links TRBV2 to TRBJ1-5; D uncertain. Germline V lookup: CDR1 SNHLY, CDR2 FYNNEI. Trimming took 5 bases from V and 6 from J, leaving 11 bases between them. The CDR3 spans 13 residues. In DNA, the CDR3 is TGTGCCAGCAGTTGGTGCACAGCTCAGCCCCAGCATTTT. Protein product: CASSWCTAQPQHF.

This chain's CDR3 is CASSSGGFDEQYF. The CDR3 DNA follows: TGTGCCAGCAGCTCGGGGGGGTTCGACGAGCAGTACTTC. The chain employs TRBV7-2 and TRBJ2-7, with 8 bases that match TRBD2. The CDR3 spans 13 residues. Losses at the gene ends were 4 bases for V and 5 bases for J; bases not matched to a gene: 4. Germline V lookup: CDR1 SGHTA, CDR2 FQGNSA.

This chain uses TRBV30 with TRBJ1-2; possible D gene TRBD1, 5 bases. V shed 1 base and J shed 8 bases, with 14 bases lying between them. CDR3 size: 13 residues. Per the germline V gene, CDR1 is GTSNPN and CDR2 is SVGIG (reference sequence). The DNA of the CDR3 is TGTGCCTGGAGTGCCGGTGGGGGTGGAGGCTACACCTTC. Translating it yields CAWSAGGGGGYTF.

This chain connects TRBV19 to TRBJ2-1; TRBD1 or TRBD2 may be the D gene (6 bases each). The CDR3 length is 15 residues. Germline V gene lookup returns CDR1 LNHDA and CDR2 SQIVND (reference sequence). V lost 4 bases, J lost 9 bases, and 19 bases lay in between. The CDR3 DNA is TGTGCCAGTAGTACTCGAGGGGGGTACCTTTTTGAGCAGTTCTTC. Translating it yields CASSTRGGYLFEQFF.

The chain combines TRBV6-1 with TRBJ1-5; a weak D match, TRBD1 (5 bases). Trimming took 9 bases from V and 3 from J, leaving 12 bases between them. CDR3 size: 13 residues. Germline V gene lookup returns CDR1 MNHNS and CDR2 SASEGT. The CDR3 DNA sequence: TGTGCCAGTCAGACAGAGCACAATCAGCCCCAGCATTTT. Translation gives CASQTEHNQPQHF.

This clone came up a few times. This chain joins TRBV2 and TRBJ1-2; maybe TRBD1 (5 bases). V was clipped by 5 bases and J by 8 bases, with 12 bases between them. The CDR3 covers 12 residues. Germline CDR1 SNHLY, CDR2 FYNNEI. The CDR3 DNA reads as TGTGCCAGCAGTCCAGGGTCAGGGGGCTACACCTTC. Its protein product is CASSPGSGGYTF.